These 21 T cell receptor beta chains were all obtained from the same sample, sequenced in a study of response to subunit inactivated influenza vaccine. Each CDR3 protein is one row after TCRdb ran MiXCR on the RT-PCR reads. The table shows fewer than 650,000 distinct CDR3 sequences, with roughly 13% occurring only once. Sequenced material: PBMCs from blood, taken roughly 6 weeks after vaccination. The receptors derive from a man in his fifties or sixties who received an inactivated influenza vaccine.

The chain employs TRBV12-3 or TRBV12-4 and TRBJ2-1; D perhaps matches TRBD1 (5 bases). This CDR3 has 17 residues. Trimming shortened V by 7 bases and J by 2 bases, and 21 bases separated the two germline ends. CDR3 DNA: TGTGCCAGCAACCCTTTGGGGCGGTATAGTACCTACAATGAGCAGTTCTTC. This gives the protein CASNPLGRYSTYNEQFF.

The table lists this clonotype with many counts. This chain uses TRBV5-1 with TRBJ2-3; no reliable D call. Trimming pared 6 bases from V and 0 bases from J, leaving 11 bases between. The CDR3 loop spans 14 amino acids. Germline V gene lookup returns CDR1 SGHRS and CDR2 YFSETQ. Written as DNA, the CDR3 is TGCGCCAGCAATCAGGCCTCTAGCACAGATACGCAGTATTTT. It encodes CASNQASSTDTQYF.

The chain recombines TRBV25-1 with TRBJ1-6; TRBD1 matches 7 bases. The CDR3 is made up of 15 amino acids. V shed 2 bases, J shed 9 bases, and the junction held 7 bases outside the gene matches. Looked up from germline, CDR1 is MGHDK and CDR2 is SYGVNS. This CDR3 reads CASSETGAGGSPLHF. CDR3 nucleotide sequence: TGTGCCAGCAGTGAAACAGGGGCCGGTGGTTCACCCCTCCACTTT.

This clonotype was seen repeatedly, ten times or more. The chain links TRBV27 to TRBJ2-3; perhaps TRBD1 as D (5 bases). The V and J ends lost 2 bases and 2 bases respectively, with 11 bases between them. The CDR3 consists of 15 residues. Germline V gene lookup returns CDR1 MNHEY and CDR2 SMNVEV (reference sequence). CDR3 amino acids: CASSLQGSFTDTQYF. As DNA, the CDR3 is TGTGCCAGCAGTTTACAGGGAAGTTTCACAGATACGCAGTATTTT.

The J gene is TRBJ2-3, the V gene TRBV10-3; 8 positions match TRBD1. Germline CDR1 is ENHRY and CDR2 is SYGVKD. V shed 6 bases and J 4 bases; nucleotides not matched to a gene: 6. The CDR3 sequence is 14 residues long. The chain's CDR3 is CAISGQGWADTQYF. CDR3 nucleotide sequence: TGTGCCATCAGCGGACAGGGATGGGCAGATACGCAGTATTTT.

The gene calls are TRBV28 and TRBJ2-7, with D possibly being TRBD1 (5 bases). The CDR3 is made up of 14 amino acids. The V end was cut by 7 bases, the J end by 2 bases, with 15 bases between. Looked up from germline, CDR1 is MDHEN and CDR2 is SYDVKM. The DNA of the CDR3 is TGTGCCAGCACCCAAGGGGTACCTCCCTACGAGCAGTACTTC. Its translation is CASTQGVPPYEQYF.

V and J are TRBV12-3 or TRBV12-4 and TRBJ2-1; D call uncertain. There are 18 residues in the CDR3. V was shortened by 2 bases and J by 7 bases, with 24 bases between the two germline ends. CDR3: CASSLYSIVENPRNEQFF. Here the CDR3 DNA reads TGTGCCAGCAGTTTATATTCCATTGTCGAGAACCCTAGGAATGAGCAGTTCTTC.

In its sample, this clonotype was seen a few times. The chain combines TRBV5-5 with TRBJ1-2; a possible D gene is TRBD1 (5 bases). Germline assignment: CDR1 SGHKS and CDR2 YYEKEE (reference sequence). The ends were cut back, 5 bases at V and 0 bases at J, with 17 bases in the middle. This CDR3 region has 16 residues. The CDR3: CASSYDSDTSNYGYTF. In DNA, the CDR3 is TGTGCCAGCAGTTACGATTCGGACACCTCTAACTATGGCTACACCTTC.

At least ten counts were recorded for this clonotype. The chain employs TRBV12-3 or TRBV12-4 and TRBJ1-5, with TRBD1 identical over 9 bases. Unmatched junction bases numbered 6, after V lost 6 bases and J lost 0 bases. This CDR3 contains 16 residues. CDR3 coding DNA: TGTGCCAGCAGAAAGGGACAGGGCTATAGCAATCAGCCCCAGCATTTT. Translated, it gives CASRKGQGYSNQPQHF.

CDR3 loop: CASSLTPVTITGELFF. The CDR3 bases are TGTGCCAGCAGCCTCACACCCGTAACGATCACCGGGGAGCTGTTTTTT. The chain carries TRBV6-2 or TRBV6-3 and TRBJ2-2; no clear D. Between the trimmed V and J ends, which lost 6 bases and 4 bases, there was a span of 18 bases. This CDR3 comprises 16 residues. Germline values: CDR1 MNHEY, CDR2 SVGEGT.

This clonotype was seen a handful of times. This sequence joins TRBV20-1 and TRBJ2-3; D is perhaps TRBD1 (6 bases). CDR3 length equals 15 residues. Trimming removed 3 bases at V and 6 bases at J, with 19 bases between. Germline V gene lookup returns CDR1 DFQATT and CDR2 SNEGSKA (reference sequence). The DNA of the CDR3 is TGCAGTGCTAGGCTACTCACCTCGACAGGCGATACGCAGTATTTT. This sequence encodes CSARLLTSTGDTQYF.

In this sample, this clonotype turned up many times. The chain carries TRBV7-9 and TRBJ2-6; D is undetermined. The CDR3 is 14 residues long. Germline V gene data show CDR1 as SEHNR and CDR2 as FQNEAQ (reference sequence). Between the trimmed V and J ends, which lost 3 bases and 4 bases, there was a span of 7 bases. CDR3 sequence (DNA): TGTGCCAGCAGCTTCGTTGGAGGGGCCAACGTCCTGACTTTC. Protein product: CASSFVGGANVLTF.

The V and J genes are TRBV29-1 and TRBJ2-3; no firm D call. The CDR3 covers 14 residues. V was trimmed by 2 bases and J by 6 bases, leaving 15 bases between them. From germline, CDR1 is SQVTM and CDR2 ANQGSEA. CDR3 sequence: CSVEHTTLADTQYF. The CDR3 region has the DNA TGCAGCGTTGAACACACTACCCTCGCCGATACGCAGTATTTT.

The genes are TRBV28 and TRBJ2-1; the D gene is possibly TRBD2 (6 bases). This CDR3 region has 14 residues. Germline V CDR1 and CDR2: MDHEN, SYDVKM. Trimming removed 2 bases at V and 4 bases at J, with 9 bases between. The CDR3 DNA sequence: TGTGCCAGCAGTTTAATGAGCGGGTACAATGAGCAGTTCTTC. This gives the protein CASSLMSGYNEQFF.

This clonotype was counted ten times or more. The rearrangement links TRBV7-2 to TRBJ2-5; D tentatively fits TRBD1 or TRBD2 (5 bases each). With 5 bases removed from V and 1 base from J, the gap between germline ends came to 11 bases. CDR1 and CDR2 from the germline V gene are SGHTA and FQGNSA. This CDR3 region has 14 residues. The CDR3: CASSRGPIQETQYF. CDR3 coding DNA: TGTGCCAGCAGCAGGGGACCGATCCAAGAGACCCAGTACTTC.

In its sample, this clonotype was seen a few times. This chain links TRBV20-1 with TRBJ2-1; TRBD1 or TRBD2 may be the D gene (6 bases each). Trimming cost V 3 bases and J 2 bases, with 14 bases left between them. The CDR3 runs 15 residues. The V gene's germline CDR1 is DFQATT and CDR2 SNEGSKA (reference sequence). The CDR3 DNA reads TGCAGTGCTAGGAGGGGGGAAGTACCCTACAATGAGCAGTTCTTC. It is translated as CSARRGEVPYNEQFF.

DNA for the CDR3: TGTGCCAGCAGTTTAACAGGGGGCGTCACTGAAGCTTTCTTT. Translated: CASSLTGGVTEAFF. The chain joins TRBV27 to TRBJ1-1; the match to TRBD1 covers 9 bases. Germline CDR1 MNHEY, CDR2 SMNVEV (reference sequence). The CDR3 runs to 14 residues. Losses at the gene ends were 2 bases for V and 4 bases for J; bases not matched to a gene: 2.

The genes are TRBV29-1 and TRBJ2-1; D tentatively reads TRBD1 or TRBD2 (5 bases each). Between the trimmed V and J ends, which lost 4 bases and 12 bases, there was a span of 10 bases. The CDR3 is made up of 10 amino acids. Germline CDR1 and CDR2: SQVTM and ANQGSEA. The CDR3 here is CSVGEGRQFF. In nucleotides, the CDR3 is TGCAGCGTTGGAGAGGGACGGCAGTTCTTC.

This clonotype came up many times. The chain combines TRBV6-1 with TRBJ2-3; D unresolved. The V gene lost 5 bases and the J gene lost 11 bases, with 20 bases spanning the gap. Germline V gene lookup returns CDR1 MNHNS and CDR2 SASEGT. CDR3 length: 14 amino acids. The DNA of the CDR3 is TGTGCCAGCAGTCCCCTCTCCTCTAGGGAAATGCAGTATTTT. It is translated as CASSPLSSREMQYF.

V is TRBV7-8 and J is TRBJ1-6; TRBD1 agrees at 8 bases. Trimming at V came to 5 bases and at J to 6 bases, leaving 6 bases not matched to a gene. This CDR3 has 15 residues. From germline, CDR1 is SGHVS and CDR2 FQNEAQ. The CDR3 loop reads CASSRGQAVNSPLHF. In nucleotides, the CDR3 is TGTGCCAGCAGCCGGGGACAGGCAGTTAATTCACCCCTCCACTTT. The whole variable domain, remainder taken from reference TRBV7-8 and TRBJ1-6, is GAGVSQSPRYKVAKRGQDVALRCDPISGHVSLFWYQQALGQGPEFLTYFQNEAQLDKSGLPSDRFFAERPEGSVSTLKIQRTQQEDSAVYLCASSRGQAVNSPLHFGNGTRLTVT.

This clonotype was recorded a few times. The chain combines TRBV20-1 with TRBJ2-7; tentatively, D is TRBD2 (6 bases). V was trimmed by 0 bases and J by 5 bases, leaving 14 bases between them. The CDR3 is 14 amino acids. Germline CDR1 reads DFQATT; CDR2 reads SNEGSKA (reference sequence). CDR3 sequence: CSAREVGSANEQYF. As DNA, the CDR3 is TGCAGTGCTAGAGAGGTCGGGAGCGCTAACGAGCAGTACTTC.